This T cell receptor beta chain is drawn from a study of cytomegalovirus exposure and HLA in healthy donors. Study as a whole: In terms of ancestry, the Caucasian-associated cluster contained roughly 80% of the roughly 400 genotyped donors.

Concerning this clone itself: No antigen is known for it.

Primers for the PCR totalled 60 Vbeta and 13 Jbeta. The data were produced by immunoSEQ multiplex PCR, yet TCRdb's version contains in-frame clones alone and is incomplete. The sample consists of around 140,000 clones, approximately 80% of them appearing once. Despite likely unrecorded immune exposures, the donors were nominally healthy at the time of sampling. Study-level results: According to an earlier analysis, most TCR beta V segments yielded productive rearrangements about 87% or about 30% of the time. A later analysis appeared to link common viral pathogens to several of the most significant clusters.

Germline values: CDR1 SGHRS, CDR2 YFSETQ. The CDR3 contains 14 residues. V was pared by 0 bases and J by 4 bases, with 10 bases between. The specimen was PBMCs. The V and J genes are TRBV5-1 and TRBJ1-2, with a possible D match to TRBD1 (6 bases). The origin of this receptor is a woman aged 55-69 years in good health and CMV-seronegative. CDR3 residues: CASSLAQGTYGYTF. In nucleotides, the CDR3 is TGCGCCAGCAGCTTGGCACAGGGTACCTATGGCTACACCTTC.